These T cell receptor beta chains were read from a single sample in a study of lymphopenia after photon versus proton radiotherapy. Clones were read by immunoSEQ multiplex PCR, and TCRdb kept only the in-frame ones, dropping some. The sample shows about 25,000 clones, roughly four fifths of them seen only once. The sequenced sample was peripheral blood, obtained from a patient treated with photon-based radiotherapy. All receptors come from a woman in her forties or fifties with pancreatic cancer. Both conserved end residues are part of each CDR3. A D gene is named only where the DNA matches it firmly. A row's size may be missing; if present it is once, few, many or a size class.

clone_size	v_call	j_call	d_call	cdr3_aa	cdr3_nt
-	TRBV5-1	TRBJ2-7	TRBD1	CASSLGFSGGSYEQYF	TGCGCCAGCAGCTTGGGCTTTTCAGGGGGCTCCTACGAGCAGTACTTC
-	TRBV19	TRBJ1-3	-	CASSETYSYLGNTIYF	TGTGCCAGTAGCGAAACCTACAGTTACCTTGGAAACACCATATATTTT
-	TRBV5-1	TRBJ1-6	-	CASSLSIPGLNSPLHF	TGCGCCAGCAGCTTGTCCATTCCCGGGCTCAATTCACCCCTCCACTTT
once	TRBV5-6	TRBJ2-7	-	CASSLGHYSYEQYF	TGTGCCAGCAGCTTGGGACACTACTCCTACGAGCAGTACTTC
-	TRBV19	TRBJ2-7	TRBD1	CASSIRTGDYGQYF	TGTGCCAGTAGTATACGGACAGGGGATTACGGGCAGTACTTC
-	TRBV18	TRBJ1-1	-	CASSPHPGQLNTEAFF	TGTGCCAGCTCACCCCATCCGGGACAATTGAACACTGAAGCTTTCTTT
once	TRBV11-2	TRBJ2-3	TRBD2	CASSFGTSGSREDTQYF	TGTGCCAGCAGCTTCGGGACTAGCGGGAGTCGGGAAGATACGCAGTATTTT
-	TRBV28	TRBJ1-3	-	CASSRGGIRNTIYF	TGTGCCAGCAGCCGGGGGGGCATAAGAAACACCATATATTTT
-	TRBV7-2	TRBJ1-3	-	CASSFEVGAGNTIYF	TGTGCCAGCAGCTTCGAGGTGGGCGCTGGAAACACCATATATTTT
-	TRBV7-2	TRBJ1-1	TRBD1	CASSTLRQGMNTEAFF	TGTGCCAGCAGCACCCTCCGACAGGGCATGAACACTGAAGCTTTCTTT
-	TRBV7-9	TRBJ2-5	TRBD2	CASSPPDQRLAGSETQYF	TGTGCCAGCAGCCCCCCGGACCAGCGACTAGCTGGGTCGGAGACCCAGTACTTC
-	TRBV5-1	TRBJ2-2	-	CASSFFADGELFF	TGCGCCAGCAGCTTTTTTGCGGACGGGGAGCTGTTTTTT
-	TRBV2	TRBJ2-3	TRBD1	CASSRDRPSTDTQYF	TGTGCCAGCAGTCGGGACAGGCCCTCCACAGATACGCAGTATTTT
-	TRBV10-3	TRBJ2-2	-	CAIRIGLQGAGELFF	TGTGCCATCAGGATCGGGCTTCAAGGAGCCGGGGAGCTGTTTTTT
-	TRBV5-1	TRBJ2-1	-	CASSLNYNEQFF	TGCGCCAGCAGCTTGAACTACAATGAGCAGTTCTTC
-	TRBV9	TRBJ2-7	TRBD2	CASSASGERLAGAEQYF	TGTGCCAGCAGCGCCTCAGGAGAGAGACTAGCGGGAGCCGAGCAGTACTTC
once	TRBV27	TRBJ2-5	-	CASSFQETQYF	TGTGCCAGCAGTTTCCAAGAGACCCAGTACTTC
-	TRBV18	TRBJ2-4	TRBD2	CASSPPGTSGSWNIQYF	TGTGCCAGCTCACCACCGGGGACTAGCGGGAGTTGGAACATTCAGTACTTC
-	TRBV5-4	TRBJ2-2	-	CASSLGPGVNAGELFF	TGTGCCAGCAGCTTGGGCCCAGGGGTGAACGCCGGGGAGCTGTTTTTT
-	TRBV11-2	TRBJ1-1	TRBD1	CASSSDRGHTEAFF	TGTGCCAGCAGCTCTGACAGGGGGCATACTGAAGCTTTCTTT
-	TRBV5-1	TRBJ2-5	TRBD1	CASSSGQGWETQYF	TGCGCCAGCAGCTCCGGACAGGGTTGGGAGACCCAGTACTTC
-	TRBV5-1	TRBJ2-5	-	CASSLAGTYQETQYF	TGCGCCAGCAGCTTGGCGGGAACGTACCAAGAGACCCAGTACTTC
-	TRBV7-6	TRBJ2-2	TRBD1	CASSWAESRQGASNTGELFF	TGTGCCAGCAGCTGGGCTGAAAGTAGACAGGGTGCCTCGAACACCGGGGAGCTGTTTTTT
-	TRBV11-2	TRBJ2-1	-	CASSLHQREQFF	TGTGCCAGCAGCTTACACCAGCGTGAGCAGTTCTTC
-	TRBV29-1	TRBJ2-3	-	CSVDMSTDTQYF	TGCAGCGTTGATATGAGCACAGATACGCAGTATTTT
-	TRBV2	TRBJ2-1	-	CASTLGYEQFF	TGTGCCAGCACTCTGGGCTATGAGCAGTTCTTC